The 17 T cell receptor beta chains presented below share a single source sample, sequenced in a study of beta chain features in type 1 diabetes. Sequenced material consisted of expressed TCRB transcripts (all of the isolated RNA was reverse transcribed). Sequencing was performed with immunoSEQ multiplex PCR; in TCRdb, only in-frame clones are kept and a portion is missing. This sample has 100,000 to 150,000 clones, with less than 20% found just once. Their antigens are not known. Regarding the study as a whole: Type 1 diabetes patients had moderately but significantly shorter TCRB CDR3s in all four CD4+ subsets.

The sequenced material came from central memory CD4+ T cells from blood. The receptor set was obtained from a man aged 30 to 39 with type 1 diabetes.

This clone was observed at least ten times. The same CDR3 arises from other DNA sequences in this sample as well. The V and J genes are TRBV7-2 and TRBJ2-5; 10 positions agree with TRBD2. CDR3 length equals 13 residues. Germline trimming cut 8 bases from V and 5 bases from J; bases unmatched to any gene: 5. Germline V CDR1 and CDR2: SGHTA, FQGNSA. CDR3 in DNA: TGTGCCAGCGAGGCTAGCGGGGGTGAGACCCAGTACTTC. Protein sequence: CASEASGGETQYF.

The chain joins TRBV27 to TRBJ2-3; tentative D call: TRBD1 (6 bases). The CDR3 length is 15 residues. Between the trimmed V and J ends, which lost 5 bases and 2 bases, there was a span of 14 bases. Germline CDR1 reads MNHEY; CDR2 reads SMNVEV (reference sequence). CDR3 amino acids: CASSPTGSNTDTQYF. The CDR3 DNA is TGTGCCAGCAGTCCTACAGGGTCTAACACAGATACGCAGTATTTT.

V and J are TRBV14 and TRBJ2-1, with D hard to call. Trimming removed 3 bases at V and 13 bases at J, with 10 bases between. This CDR3 is 11 amino acids long. Per the germline V gene, CDR1 is SGHDN and CDR2 is FVKESK. CDR3 in amino acids: CASSHQEIQFF. The CDR3 nucleotides are TGTGCCAGCAGCCACCAGGAAATTCAGTTCTTC.

This clone turned up a few times. This clone may be a read error of a much larger clone one base away. The rearrangement links TRBV4-2 to TRBJ2-5, with unresolved D. CDR1 is LGHNA, CDR2 YNFKEQ, per germline. This CDR3 region has 11 residues. V was pared by 5 bases and J by 1 base, with 2 bases between. The CDR3 reads CASSSQETQYF. The CDR3 DNA reads TGTGCCAGCAGCTCCCAAGAGACCCAGTACTTC.

This clone appeared a few times. This chain links TRBV6-1 with TRBJ2-2; no firm D call. The germline gives CDR1 MNHNS, CDR2 SASEGT. V shed 1 base and J shed 2 bases, with 5 bases lying between them. CDR3 length equals 14 residues. The CDR3, as DNA: TGTGCCAGCAGTGAAGTCCCCAACACCGGGGAGCTGTTTTTT. It encodes CASSEVPNTGELFF.

Only a few counts were recorded for this clone. This chain links TRBV7-6 with TRBJ2-7; TRBD1 agrees at 8 bases. The length of the CDR3 is 15 residues. Per germline, CDR1 SGHVS and CDR2 FNYEAQ. V gave up 1 base and J gave up 3 bases; unmatched junction bases: 5. CDR3 sequence: CASSLGQGRNYEQYF. The DNA for the CDR3 is TGTGCCAGCAGCTTAGGACAGGGGAGGAACTACGAGCAGTACTTC.

The rearrangement joins TRBV11-2 to TRBJ2-7; D ambiguous. Germline CDR1 SGHAT, CDR2 FQNNGV. Trimming stripped 1 base from V and 2 bases from J, with 6 bases between. The CDR3 runs 13 residues. The CDR3 DNA reads as TGTGCCAGCAGCTTAGCCATTCCCTACGAGCAGTACTTC. Its translation is CASSLAIPYEQYF.

V is TRBV18 and J is TRBJ1-1, with no clear D. With 3 bases removed from V and 0 bases from J, the gap between germline ends came to 11 bases. The CDR3 runs 15 residues. Germline loops: CDR1 KGHSH, CDR2 LQKENI. The CDR3 reads CASSPRSGLNTEAFF. In DNA, the CDR3 is TGTGCCAGCTCACCCCGGTCGGGATTGAACACTGAAGCTTTCTTT.

This clone has more than one count but fewer than ten. The chain carries TRBV29-1 and TRBJ2-3, with 9 bases aligning to TRBD1. Germline V gene lookup returns CDR1 SQVTM and CDR2 ANQGSEA. After removal of 6 bases from V and 2 bases from J, the junction contained 6 bases not matched to a gene. This CDR3 is built from 14 residues. In nucleotides, the CDR3 is TGCAGCGTCGGGACAGGGACCAACACAGATACGCAGTATTTT. Amino acid sequence: CSVGTGTNTDTQYF.

This sequence joins TRBV5-1 and TRBJ2-2; D gene unclear. Germline lookup yields CDR1 SGHRS and CDR2 YFSETQ. This CDR3 region has 12 residues. Deletions cut 4 bases from V and 1 base from J, with 2 bases between. This CDR3 reads CASSLNTGELFF. In DNA form, the CDR3 reads TGCGCCAGCAGCCTGAACACCGGGGAGCTGTTTTTT.

The CDR3 loop is CASSQGSGGYTNEKLFF. The DNA of the CDR3 is TGCGCCAGCAGCCAAGGGTCGGGAGGTTACACTAATGAAAAACTGTTTTTT. The rearrangement links TRBV4-3 to TRBJ1-4; D gene ambiguous. Looked up from germline, CDR1 is LGHNA and CDR2 is YSLEER. V was clipped by 1 base and J by 2 bases, with 14 bases between them. The CDR3 totals 17 residues.

This sequence joins TRBV7-2 and TRBJ2-5, with D possibly matching TRBD2 (5 bases). Trimming removed 6 bases at V and 2 bases at J, with 16 bases between. Per germline, CDR1 SGHTA and CDR2 FQGNSA. The CDR3 length is 15 residues. The CDR3 protein is CASSQFVGGQETQYF. CDR3 DNA: TGTGCCAGCAGTCAATTTGTAGGAGGTCAAGAGACCCAGTACTTC.

The rearrangement joins TRBV2 to TRBJ2-5; D gene uncertain. V was cut by 7 bases and J by 0 bases, with 9 bases left in between. Germline CDR1 reads SNHLY; CDR2 reads FYNNEI. The CDR3 extends over 13 amino acids. The CDR3 DNA reads as TGTGCCAGCAATCTAGACAACCAAGAGACCCAGTACTTC. As protein: CASNLDNQETQYF. The variable domain in full, with the rest retrieved from reference TRBV2 and TRBJ2-5, is EPEVTQTPSHQVTQMGQEVILRCVPISNHLYFYWYRQILGQKVEFLVSFYNNEISEKSEIFDDQFSVERPDGSNFTLKIRSTKLEDSAMYFCASNLDNQETQYFGPGTRLLVL.

This clone occurred a few times. The chain couples TRBV29-1 to TRBJ2-5, with D possibly TRBD2 on 5 matching bases. Germline loops: CDR1 SQVTM, CDR2 ANQGSEA. There are 11 residues in the CDR3. Trimming removed 6 bases at V and 5 bases at J, with 10 bases between. The CDR3 region has the DNA TGCAGCGTGGAGGTGGGGGAGACCCAGTACTTC. Amino acid sequence: CSVEVGETQYF.

CDR3 DNA: TGTGCCAGCAGCCTTCCCGGGATACGGGTGTTGGATGGCTACACCTTC. Translation: CASSLPGIRVLDGYTF. The chain joins TRBV7-9 to TRBJ1-2; D gene uncertain. The germline V gene encodes CDR1 SEHNR and CDR2 FQNEAQ (reference sequence). The CDR3 totals 16 residues. The V end was cut by 5 bases, the J end by 6 bases, with 22 bases between.

This clone was seen more than once but under ten times. The rearrangement uses TRBV6-1 and TRBJ2-3; D call uncertain. The CDR3 has 15 residues. Trimming took off 2 bases at V and 2 bases at J, with 11 bases between the two ends. Germline CDR1 reads MNHNS; CDR2 reads SASEGT. The CDR3 DNA is TGTGCCAGCAGTGAAATGTGGAGCTCCACAGATACGCAGTATTTT. It specifies CASSEMWSSTDTQYF.

V and J are TRBV7-2 and TRBJ1-1; D gene ambiguous. V lost 4 bases to trimming and J lost 1 base, with 13 bases between them. The V gene's germline CDR1 is SGHTA and CDR2 FQGNSA. The CDR3 spans 15 residues. The CDR3 nucleotides read TGTGCCAGCAGCTATACTTGGTGGGGGAACACTGAAGCTTTCTTT. Translation gives CASSYTWWGNTEAFF.